This TCR beta chain derives from a study of T cells expressing NK-cell markers. On the study more broadly: HCMV serostatus: seven of eight sequenced donors positive, one negative. Study outcomes and limitations: In a few donors, dominant clonotypes made up about 25-60.1% of CD3+CD56-NKG2C+ cells. A range of about 1.0-7.0% of CD8+ T cells consisted of dominant NKG2C+ clonotypes in roughly 6 donors.

The CDR3 extends over 14 amino acids. As concerns this clonotype: Its antigen is currently unknown.

TCRdb reprocessed the 5' RACE reads and stores each CDR3 protein as one record, lacking DNA. The clone table shows approximately 170,000 distinct CDR3 sequences, with the ten largest holding around 20%. The J gene is TRBJ1-2, the V gene TRBV12-3 or TRBV12-4. The sample comprised blood T cells: a sorted CD56 or NKG2C T cell subset, CD4+ or CD8+ T cells, or bulk PBMC T cells (not recorded which). This receptor was identified in a man aged 18-75 years in good health. CDR3 sequence reads: CASSLGQPGYGYTF.